This T cell receptor beta chain emerged from a study of blood T cell repertoires in COVID-19. Study-wide context: In each case, the material was cDNA or gDNA derived from T cells, B-cell-depleted T cells, or PBMCs.

Germline values: CDR1 MDHEN, CDR2 SYDVKM. The CDR3 runs 15 residues. Trimming shortened V by 2 bases and J by 4 bases, and 9 bases separated the two germline ends. Participants reported their clinical history, and cohort assignment relied on those reports. Cohort 3 recovery required two negative PCRs, clearance, or symptom resolution. The authors' processing: Cell counts per sample came from amplifying reference gene primers. Sequencing used immunoSEQ multiplex PCR; TCRdb keeps in-frame clones, though not all of them. The V and J calls and clone size were taken over from that table, and D and trimming were inferred from the DNA. The table includes around 250,000 clones, around 80% detected once.

The chain carries TRBV28 and TRBJ2-6, with D unclear. Source material: PBMCs or T cells enriched from blood (not recorded which). This TCR was recovered from a man aged 40-49 years who had recovered from COVID-19. The CDR3 reads CASSLPGSGANVLTF. In DNA form, the CDR3 reads TGTGCCAGCAGTTTACCCGGGTCCGGGGCCAACGTCCTGACTTTC. The full variable domain, its missing parts supplied by reference TRBV28 and TRBJ2-6, is DVKVTQSSRYLVKRTGEKVFLECVQDMDHENMFWYRQDPGLGLRLIYFSYDVKMKEKGDIPEGYSVSREKKERFSLILESASTNQTSMYLCASSLPGSGANVLTFGAGSRLTVL.